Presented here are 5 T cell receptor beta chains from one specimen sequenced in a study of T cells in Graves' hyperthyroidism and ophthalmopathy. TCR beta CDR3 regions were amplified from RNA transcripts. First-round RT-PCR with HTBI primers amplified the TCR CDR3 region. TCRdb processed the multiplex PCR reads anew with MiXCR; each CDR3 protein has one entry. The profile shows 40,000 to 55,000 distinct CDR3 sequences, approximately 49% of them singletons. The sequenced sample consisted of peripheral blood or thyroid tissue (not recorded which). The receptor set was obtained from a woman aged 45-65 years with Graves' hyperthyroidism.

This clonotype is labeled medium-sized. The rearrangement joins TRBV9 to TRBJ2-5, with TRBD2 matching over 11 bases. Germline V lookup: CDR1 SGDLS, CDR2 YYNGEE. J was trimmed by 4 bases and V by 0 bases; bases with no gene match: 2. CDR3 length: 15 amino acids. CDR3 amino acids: CASSVDSGRGETQYF. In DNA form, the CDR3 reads TGTGCCAGCAGCGTAGATAGCGGGAGGGGAGAGACCCAGTACTTC.

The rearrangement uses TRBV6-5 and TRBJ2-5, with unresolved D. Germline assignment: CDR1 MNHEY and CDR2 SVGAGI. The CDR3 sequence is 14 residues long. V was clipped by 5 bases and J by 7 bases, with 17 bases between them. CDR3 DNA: TGTGCCAGCAGTGAGGCCCCCCCGCTCTCGACCCAGTACTTC. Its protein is CASSEAPPLSTQYF.

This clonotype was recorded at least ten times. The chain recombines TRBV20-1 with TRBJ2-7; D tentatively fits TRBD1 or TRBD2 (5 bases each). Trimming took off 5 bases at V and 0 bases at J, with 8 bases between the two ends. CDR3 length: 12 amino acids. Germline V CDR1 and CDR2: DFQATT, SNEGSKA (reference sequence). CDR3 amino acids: CSAPGSSYEQYF. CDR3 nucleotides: TGCAGTGCTCCAGGGAGCTCCTACGAGCAGTACTTC.

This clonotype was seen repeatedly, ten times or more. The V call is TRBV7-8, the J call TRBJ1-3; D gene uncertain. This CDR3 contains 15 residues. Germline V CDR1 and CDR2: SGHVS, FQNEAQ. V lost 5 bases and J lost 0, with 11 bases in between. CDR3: CASSRSVSSGNTIYF. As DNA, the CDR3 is TGTGCCAGCAGCCGCTCCGTGAGCTCTGGAAACACCATATATTTT.

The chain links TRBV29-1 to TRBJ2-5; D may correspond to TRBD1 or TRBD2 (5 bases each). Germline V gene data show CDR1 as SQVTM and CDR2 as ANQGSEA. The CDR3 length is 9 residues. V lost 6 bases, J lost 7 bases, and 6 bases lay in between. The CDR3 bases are TGCAGCGTGGGGACGACCCAGTACTTC. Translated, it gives CSVGTTQYF.